The 24 T cell receptor beta chains reported below all come from one sample, sequenced in a study of T cell repertoires in cytomegalovirus infection. No antigen is known for these receptors. MiXCR, applied by TCRdb to the reads, yields one record per CDR3 protein. The repertoire holds around 78,000 distinct CDR3 sequences, with roughly a quarter as singletons. The sample was CD8+ T cells from cultured PBMCs, taken from culture after CMV antigen stimulation. The source of these receptors is a human donor in good health (CMV status not recorded). Some clones in this sample may be carry-over from other donors' samples.

The CDR3 loop is CASSMFDSYNSPLHF. CDR3 coding DNA: TGTGCCAGTAGTATGTTCGACTCCTATAATTCACCCCTCCACTTT. V gene TRBV19 combines with J gene TRBJ1-6, with D uncertain. Trimming cost V 3 bases and J 0 bases, with 6 bases left between them. This CDR3 comprises 15 residues. Germline CDR1 is LNHDA and CDR2 is SQIVND (reference sequence).

This clonotype was detected ten times or more. The rearrangement joins TRBV12-3 or TRBV12-4 to TRBJ1-1; tentative D call: TRBD1 (5 bases). The CDR3 loop spans 17 amino acids. The V gene lost 6 bases and the J gene lost 4 bases, with 24 bases spanning the gap. CDR3 region: CASSLQVSRDPPTEAFF. The DNA of the CDR3 is TGTGCCAGCAGCCTTCAGGTTTCCAGGGACCCTCCCACTGAAGCTTTCTTT.

A few counts support this clonotype. J is TRBJ2-7 and V is TRBV7-9; 8 nucleotides align to TRBD2. The CDR3 is 16 amino acids. From germline, CDR1 is SEHNR and CDR2 FQNEAQ (reference sequence). The V gene end was trimmed by 1 base and the J gene end by 0 bases; junction bases not matched to a gene: 5. The CDR3 loop reads CASSLGTGTSSYEQYF. For the CDR3, the DNA is TGTGCCAGCAGCTTAGGAACCGGGACTAGCTCCTACGAGCAGTACTTC.

The chain couples TRBV30 to TRBJ2-7; D uncertain. The germline V and J ends were trimmed by 5 bases and 3 bases, with 17 bases remaining between them. Germline V gives CDR1 GTSNPN, CDR2 SVGIG (reference sequence). The CDR3 has 14 amino acids. CDR3 residues: CAWESEWANYEQYF. For the CDR3, the DNA is TGTGCCTGGGAGTCAGAGTGGGCCAACTACGAGCAGTACTTC.

The chain joins TRBV7-9 to TRBJ2-3; 8 nucleotides match TRBD1. The CDR3 runs 15 residues. Trimming removed 10 bases from V and 0 bases from J; junction bases left unmatched: 9. CDR1 is SEHNR, CDR2 FQNEAQ, per germline (reference sequence). The CDR3 here is CATPGQGFSTDTQYF. The CDR3 bases are TGTGCCACCCCAGGACAGGGATTTAGCACAGATACGCAGTATTTT. Complete variable domain (other parts from reference TRBV7-9 and TRBJ2-3): DTGVSQNPRHKITKRGQNVTFRCDPISEHNRLYWYRQTLGQGPEFLTYFQNEAQLEKSRLLSDRFSAERPKGSFSTLEIQRTEQGDSAMYLCATPGQGFSTDTQYFGPGTRLTVL.

On this clonotype itself: With a much larger clone just one base away, this may be a read error. This rearrangement joins TRBV6-2 or TRBV6-3 to TRBJ2-2; D ambiguous. V lost 2 bases, J lost 9 bases, and 13 bases lay in between. This CDR3 is built from 14 residues. Germline assignment: CDR1 MNHEY and CDR2 SVGEGT. The CDR3 DNA is TGTGCCAGCAGTTACGTAGTACAGACCAGGGAGCTGTTTTTT. This translates into CASSYVVQTRELFF.

Regarding this clonotype: A clone one base away is much larger, so this may be a read error. It is likely a read error, because the conserved phenylalanine at the end of the CDR3 is missing. The rearrangement joins TRBV6-2 or TRBV6-3 to TRBJ2-5, with D unresolved. This CDR3 comprises 15 residues. V lost 0 bases and J lost 2, with 10 bases in between. Germline loops: CDR1 MNHEY, CDR2 SVGEGT. The CDR3 is CASSYSGIPQETQYC. Here the CDR3 DNA reads TGTGCCAGCAGTTACTCGGGAATACCTCAAGAGACCCAGTACTGC.

This clonotype was counted a few times. The CDR3 protein is CASSETALNQPQHF. The CDR3 DNA is TGTGCCAGCAGCGAGACAGCCCTTAATCAGCCCCAGCATTTT. This chain joins TRBV9 and TRBJ1-5; a weak D match, TRBD1 (5 bases). This CDR3 comprises 14 residues. Germline CDR1 and CDR2: SGDLS and YYNGEE. Between the trimmed V and J ends, which lost 3 bases and 4 bases, there was a span of 11 bases.

This chain connects TRBV4-3 to TRBJ1-4, with D possibly being TRBD1 (5 bases). Trimming stripped 0 bases from V and 8 bases from J, with 10 bases between. In germline, CDR1 is LGHNA, CDR2 YSLEER. This CDR3 has 14 amino acids. The CDR3 loop reads CASSQDLGGEKLFF. CDR3 bases: TGCGCCAGCAGCCAAGATCTGGGGGGGGAAAAACTGTTTTTT.

This clonotype was counted ten times or more. The V gene is TRBV7-9, the J gene TRBJ1-1, with D unresolved. V lost 2 bases, J lost 4 bases, and 5 bases lay in between. The germline CDR1 and CDR2 sequences are SEHNR and FQNEAQ (reference sequence). This CDR3 comprises 12 residues. The CDR3 reads CASSLWGTEAFF. The DNA for the CDR3 is TGTGCCAGCAGCTTATGGGGCACTGAAGCTTTCTTT.

V and J are TRBV13 and TRBJ2-2; 8 bases map to TRBD1. Germline V gives CDR1 PRHDT, CDR2 FYEKMQ (reference sequence). CDR3 size: 14 residues. V lost 5 bases and J lost 3; bases outside the gene matches: 2. In DNA form, the CDR3 reads TGTGCCAGCAGCCCGGACAGGGACACCGGGGAGCTGTTTTTT. Its translation is CASSPDRDTGELFF.

This clonotype was detected ten times or more. This chain uses TRBV11-2 with TRBJ2-1; the D is unclear. The CDR3 is made up of 14 amino acids. The ends were cut back, 4 bases at V and 5 bases at J, with 12 bases in the middle. Per germline, CDR1 SGHAT and CDR2 FQNNGV. This CDR3 reads CASSSVIHDNEQFF. The CDR3 coding sequence is TGTGCCAGCAGCTCAGTAATTCATGACAATGAGCAGTTCTTC.

This clonotype came up a few times. This rearrangement joins TRBV29-1 to TRBJ1-2; D is unclear. This CDR3 comprises 11 residues. CDR1 is SQVTM, CDR2 ANQGSEA, per germline. V was pared by 2 bases and J by 7 bases, with 8 bases between. DNA for the CDR3: TGCAGCGTTGAATTCGGGGTTGGCTACACCTTC. As protein: CSVEFGVGYTF.

This sequence joins TRBV13 and TRBJ2-7; D is undetermined. Germline CDR1 reads PRHDT; CDR2 reads FYEKMQ (reference sequence). CDR3 length equals 11 residues. V dropped 8 bases and J dropped 0 bases, with 5 bases sitting between them. For the CDR3, the DNA is TGTGCCAGCGGTGTCTCCTACGAGCAGTACTTC. Encoded protein: CASGVSYEQYF.

This chain links TRBV12-3 or TRBV12-4 with TRBJ1-1; no firm D call. V was cut by 1 base and J by 7 bases, with 10 bases left in between. CDR3 length: 13 residues. CDR3 DNA sequence: TGTGCCAGCAGTTTAGGGGTAGAAAGTGAAGCTTTCTTT. Its protein is CASSLGVESEAFF.

This clonotype was seen ten or more times. The chain is built from TRBV5-1 and TRBJ2-1, with TRBD2 matching over 12 bases. Trimming took 4 bases from V and 10 from J; bases not matched to a gene: 9. The germline V gene encodes CDR1 SGHRS and CDR2 YFSETQ. This CDR3 has 15 residues. The CDR3 loop reads CASSRRTSGALEQFF. Written as DNA, the CDR3 is TGCGCCAGCAGCCGCAGGACTAGCGGGGCTCTAGAGCAGTTCTTC.

This clonotype has a handful of counts. The CDR3 sequence is CASSPPSTF. CDR3 bases: TGTGCCAGCAGCCCCCCGTCCACCTTC. The chain links TRBV7-2 to TRBJ1-2; D is unresolved. The CDR3 totals 9 residues. Trimming took off 5 bases at V and 13 bases at J, with 8 bases between the two ends. Germline values: CDR1 SGHTA, CDR2 FQGNSA.

This clonotype was recorded a few times. The rearrangement joins TRBV11-2 to TRBJ2-7, with 8 bases that match TRBD2. The V gene's germline CDR1 is SGHAT and CDR2 FQNNGV. V lost 2 bases, J lost 3 bases, and 3 bases stayed unmatched. This CDR3 region has 14 residues. CDR3 nucleotide sequence: TGTGCCAGCAGCTTATCGGGGGGGAACTACGAGCAGTACTTC. Its protein is CASSLSGGNYEQYF.

This clonotype was picked up many times. This chain uses TRBV4-3 with TRBJ1-2, with 11 bases matching TRBD1. The CDR3 covers 17 residues. J was trimmed by 6 bases and V by 0 bases; bases with no gene match: 9. CDR1 LGHNA and CDR2 YSLEER come from the germline V gene. CDR3 sequence (DNA): TGCGCCAGCAGCCAAGATGGGCTCGGGACAGGGGGTGATGGCTACACCTTC. Residues: CASSQDGLGTGGDGYTF.

This chain connects TRBV28 to TRBJ2-2; a weak D match, TRBD2 (5 bases). The length of the CDR3 is 15 residues. Between the trimmed V and J ends, which lost 6 bases and 5 bases, there was a span of 16 bases. CDR1 is MDHEN and CDR2 is SYDVKM in the germline V gene. The CDR3 coding sequence is TGTGCCAGCAGCCGACAAGTGCCGGGGACCGGGGAGCTGTTTTTT. Residues: CASSRQVPGTGELFF.

At least ten counts were recorded for this clonotype. This chain connects TRBV11-2 to TRBJ1-5; D unclear. Between the trimmed V and J ends, which lost 1 base and 1 base, there was a span of 5 bases. This CDR3 has 14 residues. The V gene's germline CDR1 is SGHAT and CDR2 FQNNGV. The DNA of the CDR3 is TGTGCCAGCAGCTTAGCCGGAAGCAATCAGCCCCAGCATTTT. It is translated as CASSLAGSNQPQHF.

This clonotype has just a few counts. The chain has TRBV5-5 and TRBJ2-5; a possible D gene is TRBD2 (6 bases). Germline V gives CDR1 SGHKS, CDR2 YYEKEE (reference sequence). The CDR3 is 19 amino acids. The V and J ends lost 6 bases and 4 bases respectively, with 31 bases between them. The CDR3 bases are TGTGCCAGCAACTGGCCGGTGGAGCCGGGACTGACGGTGGGAGAGACCCAGTACTTC. This gives the protein CASNWPVEPGLTVGETQYF. Using reference TRBV5-5 and TRBJ2-5 for the parts outside the CDR3, the full variable domain is DAGVTQSPTHLIKTRGQQVTLRCSPISGHKSVSWYQQVLGQGPQFIFQYYEKEERGRGNFPDRFSARQFPNYSSELNVNALLLGDSALYLCASNWPVEPGLTVGETQYFGPGTRLLVL.

This clonotype was recorded a few times. CDR3 sequence: CSARDLRAFYGYTF. In nucleotides, the CDR3 is TGCAGTGCTAGAGACCTTCGGGCCTTCTATGGCTACACCTTC. The chain employs TRBV20-1 and TRBJ1-2; no firm D call. V dropped 0 bases and J dropped 4 bases, with 12 bases sitting between them. From germline, CDR1 is DFQATT and CDR2 SNEGSKA (reference sequence). The CDR3 covers 14 residues.

The CDR3, as DNA: TGCGCCAGCAGCCAAGTAGGGGCAGTTTACTATGGCTACACCTTC. Protein: CASSQVGAVYYGYTF. The chain is built from TRBV4-3 and TRBJ1-2; the D gene is possibly TRBD1 (5 bases). The CDR3 length is 15 residues. Looked up from germline, CDR1 is LGHNA and CDR2 is YSLEER. Trimming pared 1 base from V and 3 bases from J, leaving 12 bases between.